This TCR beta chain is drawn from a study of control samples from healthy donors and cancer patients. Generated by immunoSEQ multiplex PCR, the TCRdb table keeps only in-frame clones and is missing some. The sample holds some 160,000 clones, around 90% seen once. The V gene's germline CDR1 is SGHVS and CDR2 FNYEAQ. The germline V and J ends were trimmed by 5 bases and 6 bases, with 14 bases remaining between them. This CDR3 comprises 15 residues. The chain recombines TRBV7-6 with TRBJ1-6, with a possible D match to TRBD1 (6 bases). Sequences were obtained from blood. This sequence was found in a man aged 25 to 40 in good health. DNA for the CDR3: TGTGCCAGCAGCCCCAGCCCCAGGGGTAATTCACCCCTCCACTTT. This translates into CASSPSPRGNSPLHF.